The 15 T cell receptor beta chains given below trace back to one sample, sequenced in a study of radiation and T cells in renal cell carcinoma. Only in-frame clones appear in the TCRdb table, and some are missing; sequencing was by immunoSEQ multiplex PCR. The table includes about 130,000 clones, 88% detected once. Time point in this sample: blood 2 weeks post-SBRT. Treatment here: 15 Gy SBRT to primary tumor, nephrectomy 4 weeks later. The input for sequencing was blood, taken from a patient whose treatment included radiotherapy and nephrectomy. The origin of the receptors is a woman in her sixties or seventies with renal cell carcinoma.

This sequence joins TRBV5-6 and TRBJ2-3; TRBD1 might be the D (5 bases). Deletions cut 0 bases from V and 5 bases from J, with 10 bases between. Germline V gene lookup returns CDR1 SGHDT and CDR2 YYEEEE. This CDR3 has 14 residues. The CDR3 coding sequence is TGTGCCAGCAGCTTGGATCCTCAGGGAGATACGCAGTATTTT. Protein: CASSLDPQGDTQYF.

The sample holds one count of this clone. The CDR3 nucleotides read TGTGCCTGGAGTGTAGCGGGACAGGGGAGGACACCCCTCCACTTT. Its translation: CAWSVAGQGRTPLHF. The chain joins TRBV30 to TRBJ1-6; TRBD1 matches at 10 bases. Germline V gives CDR1 GTSNPN, CDR2 SVGIG (reference sequence). The CDR3 spans 15 residues. V trimming: 0 bases; J trimming: 11 bases; junction bases outside the gene matches: 7.

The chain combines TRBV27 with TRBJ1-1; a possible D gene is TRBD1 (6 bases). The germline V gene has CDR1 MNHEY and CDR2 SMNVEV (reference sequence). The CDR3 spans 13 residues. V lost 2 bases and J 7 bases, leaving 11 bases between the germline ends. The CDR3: CASSLQGTNEAFF. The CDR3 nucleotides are TGTGCCAGCAGTTTACAAGGGACAAATGAAGCTTTCTTT.

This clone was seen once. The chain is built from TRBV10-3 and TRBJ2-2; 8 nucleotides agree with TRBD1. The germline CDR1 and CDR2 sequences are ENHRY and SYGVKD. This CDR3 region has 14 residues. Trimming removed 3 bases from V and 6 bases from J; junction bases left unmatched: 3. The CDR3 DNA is TGTGCCATCAGTGACCAGGGGGCGGCCGGGGAGCTGTTTTTT. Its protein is CAISDQGAAGELFF.

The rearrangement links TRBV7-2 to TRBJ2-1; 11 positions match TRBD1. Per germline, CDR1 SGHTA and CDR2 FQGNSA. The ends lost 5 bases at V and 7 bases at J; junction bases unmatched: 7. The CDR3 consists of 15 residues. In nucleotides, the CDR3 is TGTGCCAGCAGCCGAGCGGGACAGGGGGTAAATGAGCAGTTCTTC. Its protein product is CASSRAGQGVNEQFF. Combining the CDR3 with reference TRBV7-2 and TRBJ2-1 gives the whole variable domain GAGVSQSPSNKVTEKGKDVELRCDPISGHTALYWYRQSLGQGLEFLIYFQGNSAPDKSGLPSDRFSAERTGGSVSTLTIQRTQQEDSAVYLCASSRAGQGVNEQFFGPGTRLTVL.

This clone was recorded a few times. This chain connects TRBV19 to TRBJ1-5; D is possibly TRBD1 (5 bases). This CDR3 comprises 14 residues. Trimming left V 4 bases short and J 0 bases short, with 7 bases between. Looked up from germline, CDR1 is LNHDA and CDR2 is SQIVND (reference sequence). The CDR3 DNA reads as TGTGCCAGTAGTAAACAGGCTAGCAATCAGCCCCAGCATTTT. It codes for CASSKQASNQPQHF.

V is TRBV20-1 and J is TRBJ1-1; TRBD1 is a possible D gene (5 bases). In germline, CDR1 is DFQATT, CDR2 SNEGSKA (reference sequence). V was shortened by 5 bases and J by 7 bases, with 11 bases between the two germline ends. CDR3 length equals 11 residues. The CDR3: CSAPRGSEAFF. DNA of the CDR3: TGCAGTGCTCCAAGGGGAAGTGAAGCTTTCTTT.

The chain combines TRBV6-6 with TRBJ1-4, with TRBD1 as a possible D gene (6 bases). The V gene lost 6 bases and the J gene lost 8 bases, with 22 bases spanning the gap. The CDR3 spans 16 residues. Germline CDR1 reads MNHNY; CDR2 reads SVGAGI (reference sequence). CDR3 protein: CASRTGTNLVGEKLFF. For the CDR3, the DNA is TGTGCCAGCAGGACCGGGACAAACCTCGTGGGGGAAAAACTGTTTTTT.

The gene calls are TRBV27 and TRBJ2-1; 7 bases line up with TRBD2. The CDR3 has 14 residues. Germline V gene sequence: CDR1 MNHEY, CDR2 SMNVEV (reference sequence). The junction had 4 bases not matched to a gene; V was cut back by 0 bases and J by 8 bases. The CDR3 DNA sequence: TGTGCCAGCAGTTTATCGAGACTAGCCTATGAGCAGTTCTTC. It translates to CASSLSRLAYEQFF.

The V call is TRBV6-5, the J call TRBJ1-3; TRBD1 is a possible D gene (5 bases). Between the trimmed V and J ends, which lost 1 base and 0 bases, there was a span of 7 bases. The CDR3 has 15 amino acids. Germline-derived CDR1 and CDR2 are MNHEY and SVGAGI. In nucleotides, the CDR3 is TGTGCCAGCAGTTACTGGACAAACTCTGGAAACACCATATATTTT. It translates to CASSYWTNSGNTIYF.

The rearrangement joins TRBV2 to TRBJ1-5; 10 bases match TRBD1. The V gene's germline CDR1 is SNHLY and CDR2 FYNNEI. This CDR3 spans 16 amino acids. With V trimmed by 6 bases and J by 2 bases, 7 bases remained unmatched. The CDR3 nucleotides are TGTGCCAGCAGGGTTTCCGGGACAGGGGGCAATCAGCCCCAGCATTTT. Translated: CASRVSGTGGNQPQHF.

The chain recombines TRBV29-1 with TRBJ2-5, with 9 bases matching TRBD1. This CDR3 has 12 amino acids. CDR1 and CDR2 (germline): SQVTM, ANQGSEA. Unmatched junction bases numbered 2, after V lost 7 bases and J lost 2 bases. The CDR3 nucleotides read TGCAGCGGGGACAGGGCTCAAGAGACCCAGTACTTC. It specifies CSGDRAQETQYF.

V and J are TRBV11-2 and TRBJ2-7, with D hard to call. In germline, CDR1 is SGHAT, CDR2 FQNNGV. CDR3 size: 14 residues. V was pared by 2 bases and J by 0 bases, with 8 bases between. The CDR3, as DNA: TGTGCCAGCAGCTTAAGGGCTGTCTCCTACGAGCAGTACTTC. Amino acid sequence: CASSLRAVSYEQYF.

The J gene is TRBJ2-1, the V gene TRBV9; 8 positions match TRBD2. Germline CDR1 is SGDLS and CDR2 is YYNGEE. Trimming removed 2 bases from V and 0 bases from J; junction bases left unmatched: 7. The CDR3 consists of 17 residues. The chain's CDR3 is CASSVGGGSSSYNEQFF. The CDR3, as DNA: TGTGCCAGCAGCGTCGGGGGGGGCAGTAGCTCCTACAATGAGCAGTTCTTC.

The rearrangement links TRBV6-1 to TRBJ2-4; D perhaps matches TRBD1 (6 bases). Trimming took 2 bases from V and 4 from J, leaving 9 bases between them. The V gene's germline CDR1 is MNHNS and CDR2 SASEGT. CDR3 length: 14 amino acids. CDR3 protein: CASSEQGLKNIQYF. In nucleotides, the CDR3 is TGTGCCAGCAGTGAACAGGGGCTAAAAAACATTCAGTACTTC.